This entry lists 7 T cell receptor beta chains sequenced from one sample in a study of shared clonotypes between healthy human individuals (dated by TCRdb to the early 2020s). Libraries were prepared through the immunoSEQ multiplex PCR assay. The table comes from immuneACCESS by way of TCRdb, which keeps in-frame sequences with V and J called. Part of the clones is missing from these tables; in studies checked, under half for an unresolved V gene and the rest for unknown reasons. Counted in this sample were fewer than 1.6 million clones; 97% to 99% of them appeared once. The top ten clones comprise about 0.35% of the sample. Sequenced sample: naive CD4+ T cells sorted from blood. The cell subset or site label, as the study defines it: CD45RA+ positively selected. These receptor sequences come from a man younger than 40 in good health.

V and J are TRBV28 and TRBJ2-5; perhaps TRBD1 as D (6 bases). The germline V and J ends were trimmed by 5 bases and 5 bases, with 15 bases remaining between them. The CDR3 has 14 amino acids. The V gene's germline CDR1 is MDHEN and CDR2 SYDVKM. The CDR3: CASSLSGDIETQYF. CDR3 bases: TGTGCCAGCAGTCTCTCAGGGGACATTGAGACCCAGTACTTC.

V and J are TRBV18 and TRBJ2-7, with 9 nucleotides matching TRBD2. Trimming at V came to 2 bases and at J to 5 bases, leaving 13 bases not matched to a gene. The CDR3 loop spans 17 amino acids. From germline, CDR1 is KGHSH and CDR2 LQKENI. This chain's CDR3 is CASSPVGGGRADHEQYF. CDR3 DNA: TGTGCCAGCTCACCAGTCGGTGGCGGGAGGGCCGACCACGAGCAGTACTTC.

This chain links TRBV19 with TRBJ2-2, with a possible D match to TRBD1 (6 bases). Trimming pared 4 bases from V and 2 bases from J, leaving 8 bases between. Germline V lookup: CDR1 LNHDA, CDR2 SQIVND (reference sequence). The CDR3 runs 14 residues. The CDR3 here is CASSRTENTGELFF. CDR3 DNA sequence: TGTGCCAGTAGTAGGACAGAAAACACCGGGGAGCTGTTTTTT.

V usage is TRBV5-1 and J usage is TRBJ2-3; D uncertain. The CDR3 contains 15 residues. V shed 6 bases and J shed 2 bases, with 16 bases lying between them. Per the germline V gene, CDR1 is SGHRS and CDR2 is YFSETQ. The CDR3 DNA sequence: TGCGCCAGCACCGTCCGGGCGACCGACACAGATACGCAGTATTTT. This translates into CASTVRATDTDTQYF.

The chain carries TRBV10-1 and TRBJ2-1; D gene uncertain. V was trimmed by 3 bases and J by 0 bases, leaving 12 bases between them. The CDR3 contains 16 residues. CDR1 and CDR2 from the germline V gene are WNHNN and SYGVQD (reference sequence). CDR3 protein: CASSDHAVRSYNEQFF. DNA for the CDR3: TGCGCCAGCAGTGACCATGCGGTCCGCTCCTACAATGAGCAGTTCTTC.

The chain couples TRBV28 to TRBJ1-1, with D unresolved. V was trimmed by 5 bases and J by 5 bases, leaving 9 bases between them. The CDR3 runs to 12 residues. Per germline, CDR1 MDHEN and CDR2 SYDVKM. Written as DNA, the CDR3 is TGTGCCAGCAGTGCGACTGGGACTGAAGCTTTCTTT. Translating it yields CASSATGTEAFF.

The V and J genes are TRBV5-5 and TRBJ2-1; 7 positions match TRBD1. V lost 4 bases and J lost 6; bases outside the gene matches: 10. There are 15 residues in the CDR3. CDR1 and CDR2 (germline): SGHKS, YYEKEE (reference sequence). The CDR3 here is CASSPSGTVTNEQFF. The DNA of the CDR3 is TGTGCCAGCAGCCCGTCCGGGACAGTGACCAATGAGCAGTTCTTC. Together with reference TRBV5-5 and TRBJ2-1, the CDR3 gives the full variable domain: DAGVTQSPTHLIKTRGQQVTLRCSPISGHKSVSWYQQVLGQGPQFIFQYYEKEERGRGNFPDRFSARQFPNYSSELNVNALLLGDSALYLCASSPSGTVTNEQFFGPGTRLTVL.